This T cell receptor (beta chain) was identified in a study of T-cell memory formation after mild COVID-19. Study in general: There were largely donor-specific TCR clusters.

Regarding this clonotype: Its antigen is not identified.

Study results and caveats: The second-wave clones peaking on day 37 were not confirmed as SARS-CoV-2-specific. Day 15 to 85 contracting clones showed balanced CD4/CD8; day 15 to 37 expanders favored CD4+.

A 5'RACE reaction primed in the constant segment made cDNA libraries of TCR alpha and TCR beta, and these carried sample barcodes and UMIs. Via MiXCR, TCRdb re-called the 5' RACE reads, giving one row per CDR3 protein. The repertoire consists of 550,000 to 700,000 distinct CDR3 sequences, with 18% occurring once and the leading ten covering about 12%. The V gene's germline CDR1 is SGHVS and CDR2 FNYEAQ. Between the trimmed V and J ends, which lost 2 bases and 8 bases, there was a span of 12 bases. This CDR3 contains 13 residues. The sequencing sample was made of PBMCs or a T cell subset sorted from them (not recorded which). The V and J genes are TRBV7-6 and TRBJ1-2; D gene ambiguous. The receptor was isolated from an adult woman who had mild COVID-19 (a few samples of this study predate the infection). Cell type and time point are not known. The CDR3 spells CASSLWPSYGYTF. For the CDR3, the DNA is TGTGCCAGCAGCTTATGGCCCTCCTACGGCTACACCTTC.